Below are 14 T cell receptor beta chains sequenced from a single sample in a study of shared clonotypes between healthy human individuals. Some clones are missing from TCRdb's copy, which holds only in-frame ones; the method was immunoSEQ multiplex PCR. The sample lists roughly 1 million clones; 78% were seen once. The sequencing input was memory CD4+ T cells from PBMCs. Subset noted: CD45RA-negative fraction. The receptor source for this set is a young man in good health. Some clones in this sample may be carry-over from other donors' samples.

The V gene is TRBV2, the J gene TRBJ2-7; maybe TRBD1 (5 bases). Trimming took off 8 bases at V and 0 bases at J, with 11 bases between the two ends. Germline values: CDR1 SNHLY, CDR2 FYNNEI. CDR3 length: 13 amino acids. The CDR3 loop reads CASADSSSYEQYF. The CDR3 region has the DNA TGTGCCAGCGCCGACAGTAGCTCCTACGAGCAGTACTTC. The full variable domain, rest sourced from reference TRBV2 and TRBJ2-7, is EPEVTQTPSHQVTQMGQEVILRCVPISNHLYFYWYRQILGQKVEFLVSFYNNEISEKSEIFDDQFSVERPDGSNFTLKIRSTKLEDSAMYFCASADSSSYEQYFGPGTRLTVT.

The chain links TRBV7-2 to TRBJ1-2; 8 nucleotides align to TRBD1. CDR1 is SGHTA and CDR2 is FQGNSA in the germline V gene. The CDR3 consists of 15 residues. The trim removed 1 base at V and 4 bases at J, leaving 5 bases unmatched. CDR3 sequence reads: CASSLDGTGVYGYTF. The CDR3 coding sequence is TGTGCCAGCAGCTTAGATGGGACAGGAGTCTATGGCTACACCTTC.

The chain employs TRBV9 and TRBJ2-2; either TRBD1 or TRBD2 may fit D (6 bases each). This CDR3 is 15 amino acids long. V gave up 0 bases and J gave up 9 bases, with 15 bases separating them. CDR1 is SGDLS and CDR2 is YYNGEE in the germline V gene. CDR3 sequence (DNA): TGTGCCAGCAGCGTAGCGGGGGCGAGTTCCCGGGAGCTGTTTTTT. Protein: CASSVAGASSRELFF.

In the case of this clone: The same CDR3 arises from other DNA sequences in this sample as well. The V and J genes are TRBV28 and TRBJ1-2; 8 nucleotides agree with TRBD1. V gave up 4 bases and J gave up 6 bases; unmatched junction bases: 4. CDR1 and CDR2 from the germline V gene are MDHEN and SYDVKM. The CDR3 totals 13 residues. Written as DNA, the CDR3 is TGTGCCAGCAGTTCACAGGGGGATGATGGCTACACCTTC. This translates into CASSSQGDDGYTF.

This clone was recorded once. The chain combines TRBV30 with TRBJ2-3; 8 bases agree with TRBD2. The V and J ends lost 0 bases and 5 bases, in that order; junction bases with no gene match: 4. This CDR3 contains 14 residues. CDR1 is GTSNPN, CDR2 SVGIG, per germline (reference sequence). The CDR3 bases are TGTGCCTGGAGTGTCGGGACTAGTGGAGATACGCAGTATTTT. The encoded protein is CAWSVGTSGDTQYF.

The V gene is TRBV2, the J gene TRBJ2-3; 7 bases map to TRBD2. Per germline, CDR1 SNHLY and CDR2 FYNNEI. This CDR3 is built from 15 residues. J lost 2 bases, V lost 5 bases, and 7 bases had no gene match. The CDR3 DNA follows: TGTGCCAGCAGTTACACTAGCGACCTCACAGATACGCAGTATTTT. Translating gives CASSYTSDLTDTQYF.

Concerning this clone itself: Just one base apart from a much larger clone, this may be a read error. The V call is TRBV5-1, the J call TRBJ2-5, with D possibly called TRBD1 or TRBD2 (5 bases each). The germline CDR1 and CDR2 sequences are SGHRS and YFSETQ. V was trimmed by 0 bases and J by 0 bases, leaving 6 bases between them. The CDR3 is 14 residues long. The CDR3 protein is CASSLGDHQETQYF. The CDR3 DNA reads TGCGCCAGCAGCTTGGGGGACCACCAAGAGACCCAGTACTTC.

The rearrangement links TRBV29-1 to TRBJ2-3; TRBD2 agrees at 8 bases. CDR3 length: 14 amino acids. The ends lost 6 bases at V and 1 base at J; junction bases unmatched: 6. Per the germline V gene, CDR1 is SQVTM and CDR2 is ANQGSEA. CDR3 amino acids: CSVSGRGGTDTQYF. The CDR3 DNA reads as TGCAGCGTCAGCGGGAGAGGGGGCACAGATACGCAGTATTTT.

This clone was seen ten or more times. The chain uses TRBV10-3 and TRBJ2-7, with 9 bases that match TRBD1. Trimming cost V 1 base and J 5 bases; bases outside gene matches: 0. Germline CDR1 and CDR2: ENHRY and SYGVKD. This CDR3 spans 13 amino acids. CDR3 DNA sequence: TGTGCCATCAGTGAGTGGGACAGGGACGAGCAGTACTTC. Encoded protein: CAISEWDRDEQYF.

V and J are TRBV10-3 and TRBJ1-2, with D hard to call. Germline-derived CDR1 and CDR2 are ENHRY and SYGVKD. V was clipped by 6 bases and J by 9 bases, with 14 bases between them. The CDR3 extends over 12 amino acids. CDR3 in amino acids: CAISLDGSSYTF. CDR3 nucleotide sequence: TGTGCCATCAGCCTGGATGGTAGTAGCTACACCTTC.

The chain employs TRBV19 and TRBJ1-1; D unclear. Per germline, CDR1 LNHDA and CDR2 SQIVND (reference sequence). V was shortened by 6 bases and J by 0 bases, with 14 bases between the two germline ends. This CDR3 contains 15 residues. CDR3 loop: CASRTASSVNTEAFF. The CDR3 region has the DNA TGTGCCAGTAGGACGGCGTCTTCCGTGAACACTGAAGCTTTCTTT.

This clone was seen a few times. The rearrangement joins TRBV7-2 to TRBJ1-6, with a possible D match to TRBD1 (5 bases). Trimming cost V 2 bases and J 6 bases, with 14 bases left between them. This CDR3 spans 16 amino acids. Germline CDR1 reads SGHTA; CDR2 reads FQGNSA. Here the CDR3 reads CASSLFGAATNSPLHF. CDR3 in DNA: TGTGCCAGCAGCTTATTTGGGGCAGCGACTAATTCACCCCTCCACTTT. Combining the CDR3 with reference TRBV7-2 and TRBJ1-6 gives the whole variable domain GAGVSQSPSNKVTEKGKDVELRCDPISGHTALYWYRQSLGQGLEFLIYFQGNSAPDKSGLPSDRFSAERTGGSVSTLTIQRTQQEDSAVYLCASSLFGAATNSPLHFGNGTRLTVT.

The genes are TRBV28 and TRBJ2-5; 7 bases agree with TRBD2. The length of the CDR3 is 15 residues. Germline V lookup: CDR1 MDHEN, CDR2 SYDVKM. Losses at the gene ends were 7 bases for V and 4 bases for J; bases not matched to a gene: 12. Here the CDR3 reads CASNLRGRSRETQYF. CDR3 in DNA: TGTGCCAGCAACCTACGCGGGAGAAGTAGAGAGACCCAGTACTTC.

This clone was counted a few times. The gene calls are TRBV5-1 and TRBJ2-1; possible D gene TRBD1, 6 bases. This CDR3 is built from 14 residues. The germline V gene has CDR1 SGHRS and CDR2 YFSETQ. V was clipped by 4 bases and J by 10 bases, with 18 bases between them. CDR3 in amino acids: CASSPSTGPGEQFF. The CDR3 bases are TGCGCCAGCAGCCCCTCGACAGGCCCAGGCGAGCAGTTCTTC.